The entry below gives a single T cell receptor beta chain sequence along with its context. What this receptor recognizes is not known. Base-call qualities are not available, and no considerably larger clone is one nucleotide away. This entry is derived from a study of CD8+ T cells in alopecia areata (dated by TCRdb to 2017 to 2018). At the level of the whole study: The treated patients took part in an open-label pilot trial in which moderate-to-severe alopecia areata was treated with oral tofacitinib at 5 to 10 mg twice daily. Tofacitinib was given for 6 to 18 months, followed by 6 months of follow-up off drug to assess delayed response and recurrence. In both human patients and the C3H/HeJ mouse model, the study applied high-throughput TCRbeta sequencing to look at T cell clonal expansion in alopecia areata. Scalp tissue and sorted CD4+ and CD8+ peripheral blood T cells from patchy and totalis/universalis alopecia areata patients and from healthy controls were covered by human TCRbeta sequencing. Biopsies were taken from tofacitinib-treated patients at baseline and again at 4 and 24 weeks into treatment, and several of those patients also had a later scalp biopsy. Scalp clonality was compared among normal scalp (n=4), patchy alopecia areata scalp (n=8), and alopecia totalis/universalis scalp (n=8). RNA was obtained with the PAXgene miRNA kit for fixed scalp, the miRNeasy kit for PBMCs, and the RNeasy kit for mouse skin. TCRbeta CDR3 regions were amplified by immunoSEQ multiplex PCR using 35 Vbeta forward and 13 Jbeta reverse primers.

General findings and caveats noted by the study authors: TCR sequences shared between patients were less clear than in mice, possibly partly because of HLA diversity in the patient population. Unlike mouse skin, which is dominated by gammadelta T cells, normal human skin has resident alphabeta T cells that are also sequenced, and this complicates analysis of the scalp TCR repertoire. Compared with normal scalp, lesional scalp had higher clonality and more expanded CD8+ clones, particularly in alopecia totalis/universalis, a pattern that suggests antigenic drive.

Receptor amplification or capture employed the immunoSEQ multiplex PCR assay. RNA was extracted from all samples and reverse transcribed into cDNA, which served as template for TCR sequencing. SuperScript III was used for first-strand cDNA synthesis, primed with a 2:1 mix of oligo-dT and random hexamers. A synthetic immune receptor repertoire was used to measure amplification bias, and any remaining bias was corrected computationally. The authors processed their data as follows. Raw reads were preprocessed for error removal, and CDR3 was defined according to IMGT conventions as running from the conserved cysteine to phenylalanine. Clonality was computed by normalizing Shannon entropy by log2 of the number of productive unique TCRs and subtracting the result from 1. Scalp TCRbeta sequences were cross-referenced with sorted blood CD4 and CD8 repertoires so that the CD4 or CD8 identity of scalp clones could be inferred. Not all clones reach the TCRdb copy of this immuneACCESS table, which keeps in-frame sequences only. Checked studies attribute under half of the gap to unresolved V genes and leave the rest unexplained. D and trimming were read from the DNA, whereas the V and J calls and clone size are those reported in that table. The sample includes approximately 150,000 clones, with about 51% observed a single time. In total, the top ten clones hold roughly 0.92% of the sample.

The sample's time point label is to be understood as: baseline before oral tofacitinib. Peripheral blood and lesional scalp punch biopsies were obtained from patients with alopecia areata. PBMCs were isolated by density centrifugation and stained for CD3, CD4 and CD8, after which CD4+ and CD8+ T cells were sorted on a FACSAria. The origin of this receptor is a human donor with alopecia areata. This sample comprised CD4+ T cells sorted from blood, obtained at week 0.

CDR3 protein: CASSQTEVDSGANVLTF. At the DNA level, the sequence is TGCGCCAGCAGTCAAACGGAGGTCGACTCTGGGGCCAACGTCCTGACTTTC. The chain was built from TRBV23-1 and TRBJ2-6, with a weak D call of TRBD2 (5 bases match). TRBV23-1 is filed as an ORF, its function uncertain. The cysteine opens and the phenylalanine closes a CDR3 of 17 amino acids. Just CDR3 DNA is preserved here, 51 bases in frame from base 1. V and J lose 2 bases and 0 bases, and a span of 11 bases separates them.